This entry lists 19 T cell receptor beta chains sequenced from one sample in a study of cytomegalovirus exposure and HLA in healthy donors. The PCR contained 60 Vbeta and 13 Jbeta primers. Libraries were prepared by immunoSEQ multiplex PCR; TCRdb keeps only in-frame clonotypes and omits some of them. The sample carries about 160,000 clones, about three quarters recorded once. The sample comprised PBMCs. The receptors derive from a woman aged 35 to 49 in good health and CMV-seropositive.

The rearrangement uses TRBV30 and TRBJ2-7, with a possible D match to TRBD1 (6 bases). This CDR3 has 12 residues. The V and J ends lost 0 bases and 8 bases respectively, with 11 bases between them. The germline V gene encodes CDR1 GTSNPN and CDR2 SVGIG (reference sequence). CDR3 sequence (DNA): TGTGCCTGGAGTGTAGTCCAGGGGCAGCAGTACTTC. This encodes CAWSVVQGQQYF.

The V gene is TRBV7-2, the J gene TRBJ1-5, with D possibly being TRBD1 (5 bases). This CDR3 comprises 13 residues. V gave up 1 base and J gave up 7 bases, with 8 bases separating them. Germline assignment: CDR1 SGHTA and CDR2 FQGNSA. Written as DNA, the CDR3 is TGTGCCAGCAGCTTAGGGAGGGGACAGCCCCAGCATTTT. Amino acid sequence: CASSLGRGQPQHF.

V and J are TRBV7-9 and TRBJ1-4, with 8 bases fitting TRBD1. The CDR3 is made up of 15 amino acids. Germline CDR1 is SEHNR and CDR2 is FQNEAQ (reference sequence). The ends lost 5 bases at V and 1 base at J; junction bases unmatched: 3. CDR3 DNA sequence: TGTGCCAGCAGCCTAGACAGGGGAACTAATGAAAAACTGTTTTTT. This encodes CASSLDRGTNEKLFF.

J is TRBJ1-5 and V is TRBV2; TRBD1 matches at 7 bases. V gave up 4 bases and J gave up 7 bases; unmatched junction bases: 4. The CDR3 consists of 13 residues. CDR1 is SNHLY and CDR2 is FYNNEI in the germline V gene. CDR3 region: CASSVTGEQPQHF. CDR3 in DNA: TGTGCCAGCAGTGTAACAGGGGAGCAGCCCCAGCATTTT.

The V and J genes are TRBV15 and TRBJ1-3; 9 nucleotides match TRBD1. The CDR3 extends over 16 amino acids. CDR1 is LNHNV and CDR2 is YYDKDF in the germline V gene (reference sequence). Unmatched junction bases numbered 12, after V lost 8 bases and J lost 4 bases. The CDR3 region has the DNA TGTGCCACCGAGGATTCGGGACAGGGCTCGGGAAACACCATATATTTT. Its protein product is CATEDSGQGSGNTIYF. Together with reference TRBV15 and TRBJ1-3, the CDR3 gives the full variable domain: DAMVIQNPRYQVTQFGKPVTLSCSQTLNHNVMYWYQQKSSQAPKLLFHYYDKDFNNEADTPDNFQSRRPNTSFCFLDIRSPGLGDTAMYLCATEDSGQGSGNTIYFGEGSWLTVV.

The CDR3 spells CASSSGQGYSYEQYF. CDR3 DNA: TGTGCCAGCAGCTCAGGTCAGGGGTACTCCTACGAGCAGTACTTC. V gene TRBV7-2 combines with J gene TRBJ2-7; TRBD1 is a possible D gene (6 bases). The CDR3 has 15 residues. V was pared by 4 bases and J by 0 bases, with 13 bases between. Germline CDR1 is SGHTA and CDR2 is FQGNSA.

This clone was recorded only once. The rearrangement links TRBV13 to TRBJ2-7, with 11 bases identical to TRBD2. The germline V gene has CDR1 PRHDT and CDR2 FYEKMQ (reference sequence). This CDR3 is 14 amino acids long. J lost 7 bases, V lost 6 bases, and 8 bases had no gene match. The CDR3 sequence is CASRGTSGAREQYF. The CDR3 nucleotides are TGTGCCAGCAGGGGGACTAGCGGTGCTCGAGAGCAGTACTTC.

This chain connects TRBV7-2 to TRBJ2-7, with 15 positions matching TRBD2. CDR3 size: 16 residues. Trimming at V came to 5 bases and at J to 6 bases, leaving 8 bases not matched to a gene. CDR1 and CDR2 (germline): SGHTA, FQGNSA. CDR3: CASSPQGLAGGGEQYF. CDR3 DNA sequence: TGTGCCAGCAGCCCCCAGGGACTAGCGGGGGGTGGCGAGCAGTACTTC.

This sequence joins TRBV9 and TRBJ2-7, with D maybe TRBD2 (7 bases). The CDR3 consists of 14 residues. Trimming left V 4 bases short and J 2 bases short, with 13 bases between. The germline gives CDR1 SGDLS, CDR2 YYNGEE. The CDR3 loop reads CASSSGGLAYEQYF. CDR3 coding DNA: TGTGCCAGCAGCTCGGGGGGCTTAGCCTACGAGCAGTACTTC.

The V call is TRBV27, the J call TRBJ2-7, with 13 bases fitting TRBD2. Per the germline V gene, CDR1 is MNHEY and CDR2 is SMNVEV (reference sequence). Trimming took 1 base from V and 3 from J; bases not matched to a gene: 6. This CDR3 is 17 amino acids long. The CDR3 loop reads CASSLLPGTSGNYEQYF. In nucleotides, the CDR3 is TGTGCCAGCAGTTTATTACCAGGGACTAGCGGGAACTACGAGCAGTACTTC.

CDR3 DNA: TGCGCCAGCAGCTTTCAGGGCGGGGGGGCCTACGAGCAGTACTTC. Translation gives CASSFQGGGAYEQYF. The V and J genes are TRBV4-3 and TRBJ2-7; 9 bases line up with TRBD2. The germline gives CDR1 LGHNA, CDR2 YSLEER. V lost 5 bases, J lost 2 bases, and 7 bases stayed unmatched. The length of the CDR3 is 15 residues.

In the case of this clone: This sample also contains other DNA sequences that code for the same CDR3. The chain employs TRBV30 and TRBJ2-3, with 11 positions matching TRBD2. Germline values: CDR1 GTSNPN, CDR2 SVGIG (reference sequence). CDR3 length: 18 amino acids. Trimming at V came to 2 bases and at J to 1 base, leaving 11 bases not matched to a gene. In nucleotides, the CDR3 is TGTGCCTGGAGTACAACTAGCGGGGGACCCTCCGGCACAGATACGCAGTATTTT. This codes for CAWSTTSGGPSGTDTQYF.

The V and J genes are TRBV11-2 and TRBJ2-3; 8 bases agree with TRBD2. Germline V gene data show CDR1 as SGHAT and CDR2 as FQNNGV. V dropped 5 bases and J dropped 1; count of bases not matched to a gene: 14. This CDR3 is 18 amino acids long. The CDR3: CASSPGTSGGFGTDTQYF. The DNA of the CDR3 is TGTGCCAGCAGCCCCGGGACTAGTGGGGGATTCGGCACAGATACGCAGTATTTT.

This rearrangement joins TRBV18 to TRBJ1-3; D possibly corresponds to TRBD1 (5 bases). CDR1 and CDR2 (germline): KGHSH, LQKENI. Trimming stripped 3 bases from V and 1 base from J, with 13 bases between. The CDR3 covers 16 residues. The CDR3 DNA reads as TGTGCCAGCTCACCCAGAGAAGGGGAATCTGGAAACACCATATATTTT. Translation gives CASSPREGESGNTIYF.

The chain uses TRBV7-6 and TRBJ1-4; no definite D call. The CDR3 has 14 amino acids. Germline-derived CDR1 and CDR2 are SGHVS and FNYEAQ. Deletions cut 5 bases from V and 1 base from J, with 8 bases between. This CDR3 is CASSQTRTNEKLFF. The CDR3 nucleotides read TGTGCCAGCAGCCAGACACGAACTAATGAAAAACTGTTTTTT.

V gene TRBV19 combines with J gene TRBJ2-3; no firm D call. The CDR3 has 16 amino acids. V was clipped by 5 bases and J by 4 bases, with 19 bases between them. Germline V gene sequence: CDR1 LNHDA, CDR2 SQIVND (reference sequence). This CDR3 reads CASSPLTGSTADTQYF. The CDR3 nucleotides are TGTGCCAGTAGTCCTCTGACGGGTAGCACCGCAGATACGCAGTATTTT.

The V gene is TRBV28, the J gene TRBJ1-4; the D gene is possibly TRBD1 (6 bases). The germline gives CDR1 MDHEN, CDR2 SYDVKM. Trimming took off 3 bases at V and 8 bases at J, with 19 bases between the two ends. The CDR3 is 16 amino acids. In DNA, the CDR3 is TGTGCCAGCAGTTTCTATCGGACCCCAAGGGGGGAAAAACTGTTTTTT. As protein: CASSFYRTPRGEKLFF.

V and J are TRBV9 and TRBJ2-1; D is perhaps TRBD2 (6 bases). The CDR3 consists of 16 residues. CDR1 is SGDLS, CDR2 YYNGEE, per germline. V lost 0 bases to trimming and J lost 4 bases, with 14 bases between them. CDR3 nucleotide sequence: TGTGCCAGCAGCGTAGGGGGGGACGGGACGTACAATGAGCAGTTCTTC. It translates to CASSVGGDGTYNEQFF. Drawing the rest from reference TRBV9 and TRBJ2-1, the complete variable domain is DSGVTQTPKHLITATGQRVTLRCSPRSGDLSVYWYQQSLDQGLQFLIQYYNGEERAKGNILERFSAQQFPDLHSELNLSSLELGDSALYFCASSVGGDGTYNEQFFGPGTRLTVL.

This chain connects TRBV30 to TRBJ1-1; 8 bases fit TRBD1. V gave up 2 bases and J gave up 4 bases; unmatched junction bases: 3. CDR3 length: 13 residues. The germline CDR1 and CDR2 sequences are GTSNPN and SVGIG (reference sequence). The CDR3, as DNA: TGTGCCTGGAGTCTTGACAGGGGCACTGAAGCTTTCTTT. Encoded protein: CAWSLDRGTEAFF.